This record looks at one T cell receptor (beta chain) sequence and its context. CDR3 length: 16 amino acids. This specimen comes from a study of blood T cell repertoires in COVID-19. Study at large: Both acute and convalescent COVID-19 samples were obtained from the United States, Italy and Spain. T cells, B-cell-depleted T cells, or PBMCs supplied cDNA or gDNA.

In the study's own analysis: The assay estimated nucleated cells by amplifying reference gene primers. The method was immunoSEQ multiplex PCR; TCRdb's version includes in-frame clones alone and lacks a portion of them. V and J calls and clone size follow that table, whereas D and trimming were derived from the DNA. The data show about 120,000 clones, about 90% seen once. The origin of this receptor is a woman aged 45-65 years with acute or convalescent COVID-19. J is TRBJ2-7 and V is TRBV1; TRBD2 was called by the table and not checked on the DNA. TRBV1 is annotated as a pseudogene. The sample consisted of peripheral blood. CDR3 residues: CTSSGETSGSSYEQYF. The DNA for the CDR3 is TGCACCAGCAGCGGAGAGACTAGCGGGAGCTCCTACGAGCAGTACTTC.